A single sample gave rise to the 27 T cell receptor beta chains below, sequenced in a study of post-analysis software for immune sequencing data. Study findings and constraints: There were five or six TRBV segments more frequent in patients than controls, and TRBV5-6, TRBV5-1 and TRBV20-1 were among them.

For these TCRs, the target antigens are not known. cDNA libraries of TCR beta carried unique molecular identifiers. TCRdb itself ran the PCR reads through MiXCR, one entry per CDR3 protein. Counted here are hundreds of thousands of distinct CDR3 sequences, 25% to 30% occurring once; the ten biggest clones make up roughly 0.54%. Sequenced sample: blood. The receptor set was obtained from a girl aged 5 to 17 with multiple sclerosis.

This clonotype was counted only a few times. The J gene is TRBJ2-1, the V gene TRBV4-2; D gene ambiguous. Trimming cost V 0 bases and J 5 bases, with 5 bases left between them. There are 13 residues in the CDR3. Germline assignment: CDR1 LGHNA and CDR2 YNFKEQ. CDR3 DNA: TGTGCCAGCAGCCAAGATAGGGACAATGAGCAGTTCTTC. Translation gives CASSQDRDNEQFF.

This clonotype was detected a few times. This chain links TRBV5-1 with TRBJ2-5; the match to TRBD2 covers 7 bases. This CDR3 contains 14 residues. Trimming cost V 7 bases and J 2 bases; bases outside gene matches: 8. Germline values: CDR1 SGHRS, CDR2 YFSETQ. DNA of the CDR3: TGCGCCAGCGGGCTTAGCGGGCAACAAGAGACCCAGTACTTC. This codes for CASGLSGQQETQYF. Filled out from reference TRBV5-1 and TRBJ2-5, the complete variable domain reads KAGVTQTPRYLIKTRGQQVTLSCSPISGHRSVSWYQQTPGQGLQFLFEYFSETQRNKGNFPGRFSGRQFSNSRSEMNVSTLELGDSALYLCASGLSGQQETQYFGPGTRLLVL.

The chain employs TRBV7-9 and TRBJ2-7; D might be TRBD1 or TRBD2, each matching 5 bases. The CDR3 is 15 residues long. The germline V gene has CDR1 SEHNR and CDR2 FQNEAQ (reference sequence). V lost 5 bases, J lost 2 bases, and 16 bases lay in between. Here the CDR3 DNA reads TGTGCCAGCAGCCCCCGGGACCCCCGACCCTACGAGCAGTACTTC. Amino acids: CASSPRDPRPYEQYF. Supplemented by reference TRBV7-9 and TRBJ2-7, the full variable domain reads DTGVSQNPRHKITKRGQNVTFRCDPISEHNRLYWYRQTLGQGPEFLTYFQNEAQLEKSRLLSDRFSAERPKGSFSTLEIQRTEQGDSAMYLCASSPRDPRPYEQYFGPGTRLTVT.

J is TRBJ1-2 and V is TRBV20-1; a possible D gene is TRBD1 (6 bases). The germline V gene has CDR1 DFQATT and CDR2 SNEGSKA (reference sequence). CDR3 size: 11 residues. V lost 5 bases and J lost 7, with 11 bases in between. This CDR3 reads CSASIGGGYTF. CDR3 bases: TGCAGTGCTTCGATAGGGGGTGGCTACACCTTC.

The genes are TRBV7-8 and TRBJ2-3, with 11 bases lining up with TRBD2. CDR1 is SGHVS, CDR2 FQNEAQ, per germline. The CDR3 consists of 16 residues. J was trimmed by 5 bases and V by 4 bases; bases with no gene match: 8. The CDR3 here is CASSWIAGGLLDTQYF. As DNA, the CDR3 is TGTGCCAGCAGCTGGATAGCGGGGGGGCTACTAGATACGCAGTATTTT.

This clonotype was counted a few times. V gene TRBV5-1 combines with J gene TRBJ2-5; D gene unclear. The CDR3 loop spans 16 amino acids. Germline CDR1 SGHRS, CDR2 YFSETQ. Trimming took off 3 bases at V and 4 bases at J, with 19 bases between the two ends. In nucleotides, the CDR3 is TGCGCCAGCAGCTCCGCCTACAACGCCAACCGAGAGACCCAGTACTTC. The encoded protein is CASSSAYNANRETQYF.

The chain recombines TRBV25-1 with TRBJ1-4; D is unclear. CDR1 is MGHDK, CDR2 SYGVNS, per germline. The ends were cut back, 1 base at V and 7 bases at J, with 4 bases in the middle. The CDR3 runs to 12 residues. The CDR3 region has the DNA TGTGCCAGCAGTGAATTCACTGAAAAACTGTTTTTT. Translating it yields CASSEFTEKLFF.

The chain carries TRBV12-3 or TRBV12-4 and TRBJ2-3; D is ambiguous. Deletions cut 6 bases from V and 5 bases from J, with 18 bases between. CDR3 length: 15 amino acids. The CDR3 DNA follows: TGTGCCAGCAGCTCCAATACCGAAAGAATAGATACGCAGTATTTT. Its translation is CASSSNTERIDTQYF.

This clonotype was counted between two and nine times. CDR3 in amino acids: CASSFRLGLQETQYF. The DNA of the CDR3 is TGCGCCAGCAGCTTTCGGCTTGGACTGCAAGAGACCCAGTACTTC. The gene calls are TRBV5-1 and TRBJ2-5, with a possible D match to TRBD2 (5 bases). In germline, CDR1 is SGHRS, CDR2 YFSETQ. Trimming stripped 2 bases from V and 2 bases from J, with 13 bases between. The CDR3 runs to 15 residues. The whole variable domain, filled in from reference TRBV5-1 and TRBJ2-5, reads KAGVTQTPRYLIKTRGQQVTLSCSPISGHRSVSWYQQTPGQGLQFLFEYFSETQRNKGNFPGRFSGRQFSNSRSEMNVSTLELGDSALYLCASSFRLGLQETQYFGPGTRLLVL.

A few counts support this clonotype. V is TRBV6-5 and J is TRBJ1-1; no firm D call. Trimming shortened V by 0 bases and J by 5 bases, and 10 bases separated the two germline ends. The germline V gene has CDR1 MNHEY and CDR2 SVGAGI. There are 14 residues in the CDR3. CDR3: CASSYSTRGTEAFF. Here the CDR3 DNA reads TGTGCCAGCAGTTACTCAACCCGGGGAACTGAAGCTTTCTTT.

CDR3 sequence reads: CASRRGWTNYGYTF. DNA for the CDR3: TGTGCCAGCAGACGGGGGTGGACTAACTATGGCTACACCTTC. The chain couples TRBV7-2 to TRBJ1-2; tentatively, D is TRBD1 (5 bases). Germline V gene sequence: CDR1 SGHTA, CDR2 FQGNSA. This CDR3 comprises 14 residues. V was pared by 6 bases and J by 0 bases, with 11 bases between.

The chain joins TRBV20-1 to TRBJ2-7, with TRBD2 matching 10 bases. V trimming: 6 bases; J trimming: 9 bases; junction bases outside the gene matches: 8. The CDR3 totals 12 residues. Germline lookup yields CDR1 DFQATT and CDR2 SNEGSKA (reference sequence). The chain's CDR3 is CSARGLAHVQYF. DNA of the CDR3: TGCAGTGCGAGGGGACTAGCGCACGTGCAGTACTTC.

As for this clonotype: Given a much more abundant clone one base away, this may be a read error. The chain has TRBV4-1 and TRBJ2-1, with TRBD2 matching 8 bases. CDR3 size: 15 residues. With 1 base clipped from V and 5 bases from J, the junction kept 4 bases outside the gene matches. CDR1 and CDR2 (germline): MGHRA, YSYEKL. The CDR3 DNA sequence: TGCGCCAGCAGCCAAGTAGCGGGGACTAACAATGAGCAGTTCTTC. Residues: CASSQVAGTNNEQFF.

There are a few counts of this clonotype. The chain employs TRBV18 and TRBJ2-5, with 7 bases identical to TRBD2. This CDR3 comprises 15 residues. Losses at the gene ends were 6 bases for V and 4 bases for J; bases not matched to a gene: 11. Germline CDR1 and CDR2: KGHSH and LQKENI. The CDR3 here is CASSSGGRGRETQYF. DNA of the CDR3: TGTGCCAGCTCGTCGGGCGGGAGAGGTCGAGAGACCCAGTACTTC.

The V call is TRBV7-2, the J call TRBJ1-2; D might be TRBD1 (6 bases). V dropped 0 bases and J dropped 7 bases, with 9 bases sitting between them. The CDR3 length is 13 residues. The germline V gene has CDR1 SGHTA and CDR2 FQGNSA. Written as DNA, the CDR3 is TGTGCCAGCAGCTTAGCGGAGGACAGTGGCTACACCTTC. Encoded protein: CASSLAEDSGYTF.

At least ten counts were recorded for this clonotype. This chain uses TRBV29-1 with TRBJ2-7, with TRBD2 matching 8 bases. The germline CDR1 and CDR2 sequences are SQVTM and ANQGSEA. This CDR3 spans 14 amino acids. J gave up 6 bases and V 3 bases, and 10 bases lay outside the gene matches. CDR3 sequence: CSVDGVGGRSEQYF. The CDR3 nucleotides read TGCAGCGTTGATGGGGTAGGCGGGAGGTCCGAGCAGTACTTC.

This clonotype was counted between two and nine times. The DNA of the CDR3 is TGTGCCAGCAGCCCGACGCCTCACCGAGGCGAAAAACTGTTTTTT. It encodes CASSPTPHRGEKLFF. V gene TRBV9 combines with J gene TRBJ1-4; no firm D call. This CDR3 spans 15 amino acids. The germline gives CDR1 SGDLS, CDR2 YYNGEE. V lost 4 bases and J 8 bases, leaving 18 bases between the germline ends.

This clonotype has at least ten counts. V and J are TRBV29-1 and TRBJ2-1, with TRBD2 matching 13 bases. V lost 4 bases and J lost 7; bases outside the gene matches: 4. CDR1 and CDR2 (germline): SQVTM, ANQGSEA. The CDR3 has 14 residues. The CDR3 bases are TGCAGCGTTGGTAAGACTAGCGGGAGGAATGAGCAGTTCTTC. It encodes CSVGKTSGRNEQFF.

This clonotype has only a few counts. The J gene is TRBJ2-3, the V gene TRBV20-1; TRBD1 aligns across 7 bases. Germline lookup yields CDR1 DFQATT and CDR2 SNEGSKA (reference sequence). The CDR3 spans 15 residues. The V and J ends lost 7 bases and 5 bases, in that order; junction bases with no gene match: 15. CDR3 DNA: TGCAGTGTATTAGGTGGGGACAGAGACCTAGATACGCAGTATTTT. Translated, it gives CSVLGGDRDLDTQYF.

Many counts were recorded for this clonotype. CDR3 DNA sequence: TGTGCCACCAGCAGAGATCGACTAGCGGGAGGGTACGAGCAGTACTTC. Translating it yields CATSRDRLAGGYEQYF. The genes are TRBV15 and TRBJ2-7, with 14 bases matching TRBD2. The CDR3 is 16 amino acids. With 0 bases clipped from V and 4 bases from J, the junction kept 2 bases outside the gene matches. Looked up from germline, CDR1 is LNHNV and CDR2 is YYDKDF (reference sequence).

This rearrangement joins TRBV20-1 to TRBJ2-4, with D tentatively TRBD1 (6 bases). This CDR3 has 16 amino acids. Germline V CDR1 and CDR2: DFQATT, SNEGSKA (reference sequence). The V end lost 4 bases, the J end lost 6 bases, and 22 bases lay between the germline ends. In nucleotides, the CDR3 is TGCAGTGCTACGCCGCGGGCACAGGGATTCACAAACATTCAGTACTTC. This codes for CSATPRAQGFTNIQYF.

For this clonotype: Germline is not matched at one junction end, which may reflect a read error. The V call is TRBV6-2 or TRBV6-3, the J call TRBJ2-7; TRBD1 aligns across 11 bases. The CDR3 spans 18 residues. Germline V gene lookup returns CDR1 MNHEY and CDR2 SVGEGT. DNA for the CDR3: TGTGCCGGCAGTTCCATGCGAACCGGGACAGGGGGCTCCTACGAGCAGTACTTC. This codes for CAGSSMRTGTGGSYEQYF.

The DNA of the CDR3 is TGCGCCAGCAGCCAAGGAGGGACAGGGTTTTCCTACGAGCAGTACTTC. It is translated as CASSQGGTGFSYEQYF. V and J are TRBV4-3 and TRBJ2-7; 9 bases fit TRBD1. The junction had 5 bases not matched to a gene; V was cut back by 1 base and J by 1 base. Germline CDR1 is LGHNA and CDR2 is YSLEER. This CDR3 is built from 16 residues.

This clonotype has a handful of counts. V is TRBV4-3 and J is TRBJ2-5; 8 bases fit TRBD1. The junction had 9 bases not matched to a gene; V was cut back by 3 bases and J by 6 bases. Germline lookup yields CDR1 LGHNA and CDR2 YSLEER. The CDR3 sequence is 15 residues long. CDR3 in DNA: TGCGCCAGCAGCCAGGATGGACAGGGCCTCCAGACCCAGTACTTC. It codes for CASSQDGQGLQTQYF.

A few counts support this clonotype. V usage is TRBV10-3 and J usage is TRBJ2-7; 7 nucleotides align to TRBD1. J lost 2 bases, V lost 7 bases, and 11 bases had no gene match. Germline CDR1 reads ENHRY; CDR2 reads SYGVKD. The CDR3 extends over 15 amino acids. The CDR3 here is CAITDPRDSPYEQYF. CDR3 in DNA: TGTGCCATCACCGACCCCCGGGACAGCCCCTACGAGCAGTACTTC.

This clonotype occurred a few times. At one end, the junction sequence differs from germline, possibly due to a read error. The chain combines TRBV20-1 with TRBJ1-1, with D possibly matching TRBD1 (6 bases). The CDR3 has 13 amino acids. Germline-derived CDR1 and CDR2 are DFQATT and SNEGSKA (reference sequence). The CDR3 DNA is TGCAGTGCTGGAGACAGGACGAACACTGGAGCTTTCTTT. Its translation: CSAGDRTNTGAFF.

This clonotype was counted ten times or more. V usage is TRBV20-1 and J usage is TRBJ2-7; weak D call: TRBD2 (8 bases). In germline, CDR1 is DFQATT, CDR2 SNEGSKA (reference sequence). Trimming took off 6 bases at V and 3 bases at J, with 24 bases between the two ends. CDR3 size: 16 residues. The CDR3 sequence is CSASLGRGPTYYEQYF. DNA for the CDR3: TGCAGTGCATCGCTCGGGAGGGGGCCAACATACTACGAGCAGTACTTC.